This T cell receptor (beta chain) was identified in a study of blood T cell repertoires in COVID-19. The CDR3 spans 12 residues. V gave up 3 bases and J gave up 1 base, with 6 bases separating them. Germline V gene sequence: CDR1 SQVTM, CDR2 ANQGSEA. TCRdb's table, derived via immunoSEQ multiplex PCR, lists solely in-frame clones and lacks some. Counted here are 200,000 to 300,000 clones, approximately 88% occurring once; the ten biggest clones make up approximately 2.5%. V is TRBV29-1 and J is TRBJ1-1, with D hard to call. The source of this sequence is a woman between 40 and 55 years old with acute COVID-19. The sequencing sample was made of PBMCs or T cells enriched from blood (not recorded which). The CDR3 coding sequence is TGCAGCGTTGAGGAGGAGAACACTGAAGCTTTCTTT. This encodes CSVEEENTEAFF.